The 28 T cell receptor beta chains below all came from one sample that was sequenced in a study of beta chain features in type 1 diabetes. The isolated RNA, all of it, was reverse transcribed, so expressed TCRB transcripts were what got sequenced. Sequenced by immunoSEQ multiplex PCR; TCRdb stores in-frame clones only, minus some. This table holds about 220,000 clones, about a tenth found once. Sequences were obtained from central memory CD4+ T cells from blood. The receptors stem from a man in his late teens or twenties in good health.

The chain joins TRBV7-9 to TRBJ2-7; 7 nucleotides agree with TRBD1. The CDR3 spans 12 residues. The germline V gene encodes CDR1 SEHNR and CDR2 FQNEAQ (reference sequence). J lost 6 bases, V lost 5 bases, and 4 bases had no gene match. The CDR3: CASSLQGVEQYF. CDR3 bases: TGTGCCAGCAGCCTCCAGGGGGTCGAGCAGTACTTC.

The sample holds a few counts of this clone. This chain uses TRBV13 with TRBJ1-2; possible D gene TRBD1, 5 bases. This CDR3 has 17 residues. Per germline, CDR1 PRHDT and CDR2 FYEKMQ (reference sequence). The germline V and J ends were trimmed by 0 bases and 0 bases, with 14 bases remaining between them. The CDR3 sequence: CASSLGLGARANYGYTF. The DNA of the CDR3 is TGTGCCAGCAGCTTAGGCCTCGGGGCGAGAGCTAACTATGGCTACACCTTC. Based on the CDR3 plus reference TRBV13 and TRBJ1-2, the full variable domain is AAGVIQSPRHLIKEKRETATLKCYPIPRHDTVYWYQQGPGQDPQFLISFYEKMQSDKGSIPDRFSAQQFSDYHSELNMSSLELGDSALYFCASSLGLGARANYGYTFGSGTRLTVV.

The rearrangement uses TRBV6-1 and TRBJ2-7, with 7 bases matching TRBD2. Germline assignment: CDR1 MNHNS and CDR2 SASEGT. The CDR3 length is 13 residues. J lost 4 bases, V lost 7 bases, and 7 bases had no gene match. The CDR3 here is CASIGWDYYEQYF. DNA of the CDR3: TGTGCCAGCATCGGGTGGGACTATTACGAGCAGTACTTC.

On this clone: This likely came from a read error, as a far larger clone is one base away. V and J are TRBV9 and TRBJ2-6; 7 bases align to TRBD1. Germline V gene data show CDR1 as SGDLS and CDR2 as YYNGEE. There are 15 residues in the CDR3. The CDR3 loop reads CARSVGGAGANVLTF. In DNA, the CDR3 is TGTGCCCGCAGCGTAGGGGGCGCTGGGGCCAACGTCCTGACTTTC.

This clone came up a few times. The chain carries TRBV7-9 and TRBJ1-1; a possible D gene is TRBD1 (5 bases). CDR1 is SEHNR and CDR2 is FQNEAQ in the germline V gene (reference sequence). This CDR3 spans 14 amino acids. V lost 1 base to trimming and J lost 6 bases, with 12 bases between them. The CDR3: CASSLVGDDAEAFF. CDR3 DNA: TGTGCCAGCAGCTTAGTGGGGGACGACGCTGAAGCTTTCTTT.

This clone was seen repeatedly, ten times or more. The chain employs TRBV28 and TRBJ2-1, with 8 nucleotides matching TRBD2. CDR1 and CDR2 from the germline V gene are MDHEN and SYDVKM. This CDR3 is 14 amino acids long. J gave up 7 bases and V 5 bases, and 7 bases lay outside the gene matches. The DNA of the CDR3 is TGTGCCAGCAGTCTGACGGGAGGGTTGAATGAGCAGTTCTTC. Protein product: CASSLTGGLNEQFF. The full variable domain, with the rest looked up from reference TRBV28 and TRBJ2-1, is DVKVTQSSRYLVKRTGEKVFLECVQDMDHENMFWYRQDPGLGLRLIYFSYDVKMKEKGDIPEGYSVSREKKERFSLILESASTNQTSMYLCASSLTGGLNEQFFGPGTRLTVL.

This clone was found many times. This chain links TRBV5-4 with TRBJ2-2; TRBD2 aligns across 8 bases. From germline, CDR1 is SGHNT and CDR2 YYREEE (reference sequence). The CDR3 covers 16 residues. Trimming at V came to 1 base and at J to 6 bases, leaving 8 bases not matched to a gene. In DNA form, the CDR3 reads TGTGCCAGCAGCTTGAGGAGCGGGAGTTATCCCGGGGAGCTGTTTTTT. This gives the protein CASSLRSGSYPGELFF.

A note on this clone: Only one base separates this from a far larger clonotype, so it likely reflects a read error. This chain connects TRBV30 to TRBJ1-1; 7 positions match TRBD1. CDR3 length: 13 residues. Germline CDR1 is GTSNPN and CDR2 is SVGIG (reference sequence). Trimming cost V 6 bases and J 1 base; bases outside gene matches: 5. For the CDR3, the DNA is TGTGCCTGTATCCGGGACAGGAACACTGAAGCTTTCTTT. Its protein product is CACIRDRNTEAFF.

This chain joins TRBV25-1 and TRBJ2-2; 7 nucleotides agree with TRBD2. Germline CDR1 reads MGHDK; CDR2 reads SYGVNS. The V and J ends lost 7 bases and 0 bases, in that order; junction bases with no gene match: 8. CDR3 length: 16 residues. The CDR3 DNA reads as TGTGCCAGCAACCCCGGGAGGCGGACGAACACCGGGGAGCTGTTTTTT. Its protein product is CASNPGRRTNTGELFF.

There are a few counts of this clone. V usage is TRBV7-9 and J usage is TRBJ2-3; 7 bases line up with TRBD1. CDR3 length: 18 amino acids. V lost 1 base and J lost 4; bases outside the gene matches: 14. CDR1 and CDR2 from the germline V gene are SEHNR and FQNEAQ (reference sequence). This chain's CDR3 is CASSLVGSFTGVADTQYF. CDR3 coding DNA: TGTGCCAGCAGCTTAGTCGGTAGTTTCACAGGGGTTGCAGATACGCAGTATTTT.

The chain combines TRBV6-5 with TRBJ1-2; tentatively, D is TRBD1 (5 bases). V was cut by 6 bases and J by 5 bases, with 10 bases left in between. The length of the CDR3 is 12 residues. Germline V gives CDR1 MNHEY, CDR2 SVGAGI. Written as DNA, the CDR3 is TGTGCCAGCAGGACGGGGGGTTATGGCTACACCTTC. Protein product: CASRTGGYGYTF.

This clone came up a few times. The J gene is TRBJ1-5, the V gene TRBV5-5; D remains ambiguous. The V and J ends lost 1 base and 1 base respectively, with 3 bases between them. The length of the CDR3 is 13 residues. Per germline, CDR1 SGHKS and CDR2 YYEKEE (reference sequence). CDR3 nucleotide sequence: TGTGCCAGCAGCTTGCGGAGCAATCAGCCCCAGCATTTT. Residues: CASSLRSNQPQHF.

The chain uses TRBV6-5 and TRBJ2-1; maybe TRBD1 (6 bases). The germline V gene has CDR1 MNHEY and CDR2 SVGAGI. V dropped 2 bases and J dropped 11 bases, with 7 bases sitting between them. The CDR3 totals 11 residues. CDR3 loop: CASSYGGQQFF. CDR3 nucleotides: TGTGCCAGCAGTTACGGGGGCCAGCAGTTCTTC.

CDR3 bases: TGTGCCAGCAGCCGTCCGGGACAGGGGTATAATGAGCAGTTCTTC. Its translation: CASSRPGQGYNEQFF. The chain recombines TRBV7-2 with TRBJ2-1; 10 bases line up with TRBD1. CDR3 length equals 15 residues. V shed 5 bases and J 7 bases; nucleotides not matched to a gene: 8. The germline CDR1 and CDR2 sequences are SGHTA and FQGNSA.

This rearrangement joins TRBV27 to TRBJ2-3, with 7 bases aligning to TRBD2. CDR1 and CDR2 from the germline V gene are MNHEY and SMNVEV (reference sequence). V lost 10 bases to trimming and J lost 2 bases; unmatched junction nucleotides: 6. CDR3 size: 13 residues. CDR3 protein: CATTLAVTDTQYF. The CDR3 nucleotides are TGTGCCACCACCCTAGCGGTCACAGATACGCAGTATTTT.

This clone was detected only a few times. The gene calls are TRBV7-2 and TRBJ2-3; 8 bases fit TRBD2. The V gene end was trimmed by 5 bases and the J gene end by 5 bases; junction bases not matched to a gene: 6. CDR1 and CDR2 (germline): SGHTA, FQGNSA. The CDR3 consists of 14 residues. The CDR3 coding sequence is TGTGCCAGCAGCCTAAGCGGGAGAATAGATACGCAGTATTTT. Its protein is CASSLSGRIDTQYF.

In this sample, this clone turned up a few times. The chain couples TRBV30 to TRBJ1-1; D gene ambiguous. V was clipped by 0 bases and J by 0 bases, with 5 bases between them. The CDR3 totals 13 residues. The germline V gene has CDR1 GTSNPN and CDR2 SVGIG (reference sequence). CDR3 bases: TGTGCCTGGAGTGTAGCTTTGAACACTGAAGCTTTCTTT. Amino acid sequence: CAWSVALNTEAFF.

This clone was seen a few times. The CDR3 loop is CSARTSGSLPGEQFF. DNA of the CDR3: TGCAGCGCCAGAACTAGCGGGAGCCTGCCCGGTGAGCAGTTCTTC. The chain is built from TRBV29-1 and TRBJ2-1, with TRBD2 matching 11 bases. This CDR3 spans 15 amino acids. Trimming took 7 bases from V and 9 from J; bases not matched to a gene: 14. CDR1 and CDR2 (germline): SQVTM, ANQGSEA.

The chain carries TRBV7-8 and TRBJ2-2, with D uncertain. This CDR3 is 14 amino acids long. V dropped 3 bases and J dropped 0 bases, with 5 bases sitting between them. Germline V gives CDR1 SGHVS, CDR2 FQNEAQ. The DNA of the CDR3 is TGTGCCAGCAGCTTTAACTCGAACACCGGGGAGCTGTTTTTT. This encodes CASSFNSNTGELFF.

This clone was observed a handful of times. The chain couples TRBV7-9 to TRBJ1-1; 7 bases agree with TRBD1. V was clipped by 6 bases and J by 8 bases; unmatched bases: 6. Germline V gene sequence: CDR1 SEHNR, CDR2 FQNEAQ (reference sequence). The CDR3 loop spans 12 amino acids. The CDR3 bases are TGTGCCAGCAGACCTATGACAGGGGAAGCTTTCTTT. Translation: CASRPMTGEAFF.

This sequence joins TRBV9 and TRBJ2-1, with 10 bases aligning to TRBD2. Trimming took 0 bases from V and 4 from J; bases not matched to a gene: 7. Germline V gene data show CDR1 as SGDLS and CDR2 as YYNGEE. There are 17 residues in the CDR3. The CDR3 region is CASSVVPKAGGYNEQFF. CDR3 DNA sequence: TGTGCCAGCAGCGTAGTTCCTAAAGCGGGAGGGTACAATGAGCAGTTCTTC.

This clone has a handful of counts. CDR3 in amino acids: CASTNSYTEQFF. The CDR3 region has the DNA TGTGCTTCGACTAACTCTTATACGGAGCAGTTCTTC. The rearrangement uses TRBV14 and TRBJ2-1, with a tentative D call TRBD2 (5 bases). This CDR3 region has 12 residues. From germline, CDR1 is SGHDN and CDR2 FVKESK.

This clone came up a few times. The gene calls are TRBV9 and TRBJ2-6; tentative D call: TRBD2 (6 bases). Germline V gives CDR1 SGDLS, CDR2 YYNGEE. The ends were cut back, 4 bases at V and 3 bases at J, with 11 bases in the middle. This CDR3 spans 15 amino acids. The chain's CDR3 is CASSPLGGGANVLTF. CDR3 nucleotide sequence: TGTGCCAGCAGCCCGCTGGGGGGTGGGGCCAACGTCCTGACTTTC.

The chain links TRBV9 to TRBJ2-2; unclear D gene. Germline V gene data show CDR1 as SGDLS and CDR2 as YYNGEE. Trimming shortened V by 2 bases and J by 3 bases, and 5 bases separated the two germline ends. The length of the CDR3 is 13 residues. In DNA form, the CDR3 reads TGTGCCAGCAGCGTGTCTCACACCGGGGAGCTGTTTTTT. It codes for CASSVSHTGELFF.

This clone came up a few times. The J gene is TRBJ2-1, the V gene TRBV7-2; the D gene is possibly TRBD2 (5 bases). Trimming left V 4 bases short and J 13 bases short, with 11 bases between. CDR1 and CDR2 (germline): SGHTA, FQGNSA. The CDR3 is made up of 11 amino acids. The DNA for the CDR3 is TGTGCCAGCAGCTCCGACTACGTTCAGTTCTTC. Its protein is CASSSDYVQFF.

The chain couples TRBV18 to TRBJ2-3; D is unclear. Germline V gives CDR1 KGHSH, CDR2 LQKENI. The V and J ends lost 3 bases and 6 bases respectively, with 13 bases between them. The CDR3 covers 14 residues. CDR3 sequence: CASSPSTGGDTQYF. DNA for the CDR3: TGTGCCAGCTCACCTTCAACCGGCGGTGATACGCAGTATTTT. The full variable domain, with the rest looked up from reference TRBV18 and TRBJ2-3, is NAGVMQNPRHLVRRRGQEARLRCSPMKGHSHVYWYRQLPEEGLKFMVYLQKENIIDESGMPKERFSAEFPKEGPSILRIQQVVRGDSAAYFCASSPSTGGDTQYFGPGTRLTVL.

This chain uses TRBV13 with TRBJ2-3; no definite D call. V was cut by 5 bases and J by 0 bases, with 12 bases left in between. The CDR3 runs 15 residues. Germline lookup yields CDR1 PRHDT and CDR2 FYEKMQ (reference sequence). The CDR3 DNA is TGTGCCAGCAGCCCCACGGGTGCAAGCACAGATACGCAGTATTTT. This codes for CASSPTGASTDTQYF.

This clone was recorded a few times. This chain links TRBV10-3 with TRBJ2-7; a weak D match, TRBD1 (6 bases). This CDR3 comprises 13 residues. The germline gives CDR1 ENHRY, CDR2 SYGVKD. V gave up 4 bases and J gave up 4 bases, with 11 bases separating them. The CDR3 protein is CAISGQEQYEQYF. The CDR3 DNA is TGTGCCATCAGTGGACAGGAACAATACGAGCAGTACTTC.